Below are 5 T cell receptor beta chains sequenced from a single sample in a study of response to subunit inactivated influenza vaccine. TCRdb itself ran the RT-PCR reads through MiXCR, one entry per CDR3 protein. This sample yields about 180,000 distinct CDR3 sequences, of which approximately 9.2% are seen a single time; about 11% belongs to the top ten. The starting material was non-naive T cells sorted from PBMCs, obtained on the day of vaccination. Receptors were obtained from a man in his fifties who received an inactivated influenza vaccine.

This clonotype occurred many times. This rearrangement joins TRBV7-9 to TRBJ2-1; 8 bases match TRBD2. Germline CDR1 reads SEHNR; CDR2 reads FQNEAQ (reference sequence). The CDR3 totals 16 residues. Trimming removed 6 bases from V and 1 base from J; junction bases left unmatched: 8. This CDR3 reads CASRPIAGLSYNEQFF. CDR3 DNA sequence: TGTGCCAGCAGGCCCATAGCGGGGCTATCCTACAATGAGCAGTTCTTC.

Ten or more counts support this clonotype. The CDR3 protein is CASSFIVEKLFF. In DNA, the CDR3 is TGTGCCAGCAGCTTTATTGTAGAAAAACTGTTTTTT. This chain joins TRBV7-9 and TRBJ1-4; D remains unclear. V shed 3 bases and J shed 8 bases, with 7 bases lying between them. The CDR3 runs 12 residues. Germline loops: CDR1 SEHNR, CDR2 FQNEAQ (reference sequence).

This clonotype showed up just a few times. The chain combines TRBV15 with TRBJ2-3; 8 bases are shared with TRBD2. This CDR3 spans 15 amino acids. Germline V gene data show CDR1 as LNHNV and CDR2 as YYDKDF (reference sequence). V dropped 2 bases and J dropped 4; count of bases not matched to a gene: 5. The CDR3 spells CATSRPATSADTQYF. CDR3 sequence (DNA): TGTGCCACCAGCAGACCGGCGACTAGCGCAGATACGCAGTATTTT.

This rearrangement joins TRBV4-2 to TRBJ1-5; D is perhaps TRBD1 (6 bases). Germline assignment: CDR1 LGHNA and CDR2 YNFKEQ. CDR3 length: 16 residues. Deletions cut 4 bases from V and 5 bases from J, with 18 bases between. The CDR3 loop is CASSPKSTGSHQPQHF. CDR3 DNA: TGTGCCAGCAGCCCGAAATCTACAGGGTCTCATCAGCCCCAGCATTTT.

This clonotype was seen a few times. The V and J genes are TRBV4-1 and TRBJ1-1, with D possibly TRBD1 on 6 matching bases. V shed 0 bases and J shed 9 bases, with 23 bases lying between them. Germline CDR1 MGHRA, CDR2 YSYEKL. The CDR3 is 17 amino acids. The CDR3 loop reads CASSQDQRVVRGGKAFF. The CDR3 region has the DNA TGCGCCAGCAGCCAAGATCAAAGGGTAGTAAGAGGGGGGAAAGCTTTCTTT.